The sequence of this TCR beta chain was determined in a study of blood T cell repertoires in COVID-19. Study-level information: Sites in the United States, Italy and Spain provided acute and convalescent COVID-19 samples.

Original handling: Reference gene primer amplification gave estimated nucleated cell counts. The repertoire was sequenced with immunoSEQ multiplex PCR; TCRdb's copy has only in-frame clones and lacks some. That table furnishes V, J and clone size, whereas the DNA furnished D and trimming. The sample comprises about 290,000 clones, roughly 89% of which are singletons, and 3% rests with the top ten. This CDR3 is 15 amino acids long. Per germline, CDR1 SGHDT and CDR2 YYEEEE. The ends were cut back, 5 bases at V and 4 bases at J, with 16 bases in the middle. The sequencing input was peripheral blood. The chain has TRBV5-6 and TRBJ1-3; weak D call: TRBD1 (6 bases). This TCR was recovered from a woman in her 30s with active or convalescent COVID-19. The CDR3 protein is CASRQGPLGGNTIYF. CDR3 DNA: TGTGCCAGCAGACAGGGACCGCTGGGGGGAAACACCATATATTTT.